The source of this T cell receptor (beta chain) is a study of shared clonotypes between healthy human individuals. There are 13 residues in the CDR3. V was pared by 6 bases and J by 1 base, with 7 bases between. Germline loops: CDR1 SNHLY, CDR2 FYNNEI. Clones were sequenced by immunoSEQ multiplex PCR, and TCRdb holds only the in-frame ones, with some missing. This sample has some 980,000 clones, with 70% to 85% found just once. V gene TRBV2 combines with J gene TRBJ1-5; D gene unclear. The TCR was taken from a man between 18 and 35 years old in good health. Sequencing was performed on memory CD4+ T cells sorted from blood. Described subset: CD45RA-negative fraction. CDR3 sequence: CASRRTSNQPQHF. The CDR3 nucleotides are TGTGCCAGCAGACGGACGAGCAATCAGCCCCAGCATTTT.